These 29 T cell receptor beta chains were sequenced from one sample in a study of post-analysis software for immune sequencing data. cDNA libraries for TCR beta contained unique molecular identifiers. MiXCR, applied by TCRdb to the PCR reads, yields one record per CDR3 protein. The table has more than 450,000 distinct CDR3 sequences, around a third seen once. Study-level findings and limits: Patients used a few TRBV segments, including TRBV5-6, TRBV5-1 and TRBV20-1, more often than controls.

No antigen is known for these receptors. Sequenced sample: blood. The source is a girl younger than 18 with multiple sclerosis.

This clonotype was counted at least ten times. The chain carries TRBV7-2 and TRBJ2-1, with 15 bases lining up with TRBD2. Germline CDR1 is SGHTA and CDR2 is FQGNSA. The V gene end was trimmed by 3 bases and the J gene end by 14 bases; junction bases not matched to a gene: 2. The CDR3 has 13 amino acids. The CDR3 region is CASSLGLAGGEFF. The DNA for the CDR3 is TGTGCCAGCAGCTTGGGACTAGCGGGGGGAGAGTTCTTC.

This clonotype was found a few times. The J gene is TRBJ2-1, the V gene TRBV12-5; D is unclear. Germline assignment: CDR1 LGHNT and CDR2 FRNRAP. Trimming stripped 3 bases from V and 3 bases from J, with 15 bases between. The CDR3 runs 16 residues. The CDR3: CASGFSLSWDYNEQFF. The CDR3 DNA reads as TGTGCTAGTGGTTTTTCCTTGTCGTGGGACTACAATGAGCAGTTCTTC.

As concerns this clonotype: One junction end disagrees with the germline gene, perhaps due to a read error. The CDR3 here is CGANLAGGLGTDTQYF. The DNA of the CDR3 is TGCGGTGCTAACCTAGCGGGGGGGCTCGGCACAGATACGCAGTATTTT. V gene TRBV20-1 combines with J gene TRBJ2-3; TRBD2 aligns across 12 bases. Germline CDR1 is DFQATT and CDR2 is SNEGSKA (reference sequence). The CDR3 has 16 residues.

V is TRBV6-4 and J is TRBJ1-6; no reliable D call. The CDR3 covers 12 residues. V lost 6 bases, J lost 7 bases, and 7 bases lay in between. From germline, CDR1 is MRHNA and CDR2 SNTAGT. The DNA of the CDR3 is TGTGCCAGCAGGGACGGAAATTCACCCCTCCACTTT. Amino acid sequence: CASRDGNSPLHF.

The gene calls are TRBV15 and TRBJ2-7; the D gene is possibly TRBD1 (6 bases). Trimming took 5 bases from V and 3 from J, leaving 11 bases between them. CDR3 length: 13 residues. Germline V gene sequence: CDR1 LNHNV, CDR2 YYDKDF (reference sequence). CDR3 sequence (DNA): TGTGCCACCAGCGATCGCAGGGGCTACGAGCAGTACTTC. It yields the protein CATSDRRGYEQYF.

The rearrangement uses TRBV20-1 and TRBJ2-1, with TRBD2 matching 14 bases. J lost 7 bases, V lost 4 bases, and 6 bases had no gene match. CDR3 length: 15 amino acids. Per germline, CDR1 DFQATT and CDR2 SNEGSKA (reference sequence). This chain's CDR3 is CSAIGLAGGRNEQFF. The CDR3 coding sequence is TGCAGTGCTATCGGACTAGCGGGGGGTAGGAATGAGCAGTTCTTC.

The chain employs TRBV29-1 and TRBJ2-1; TRBD2 agrees at 7 bases. In germline, CDR1 is SQVTM, CDR2 ANQGSEA. CDR3 length: 13 amino acids. The CDR3 sequence: CCLLAETYNEQFF. CDR3 sequence (DNA): TGCTGCCTTCTAGCGGAGACCTACAATGAGCAGTTCTTC.

The chain carries TRBV2 and TRBJ2-7; 11 bases match TRBD2. After removal of 6 bases from V and 6 bases from J, the junction contained 16 bases not matched to a gene. Germline V CDR1 and CDR2: SNHLY, FYNNEI. The CDR3 extends over 17 amino acids. CDR3 sequence (DNA): TGTGCCAGCAGACCCCCTGGCGCCCTAGCGGGAGGTGGCGAGCAGTACTTC. This gives the protein CASRPPGALAGGGEQYF.

This chain connects TRBV5-1 to TRBJ2-1; D is undetermined. In germline, CDR1 is SGHRS, CDR2 YFSETQ. CDR3 length: 18 amino acids. The V and J ends lost 2 bases and 0 bases respectively, with 18 bases between them. The chain's CDR3 is CASSLVSAPRSSYNEQFF. The CDR3 region has the DNA TGCGCCAGCAGCTTAGTCTCCGCTCCGCGGAGCTCCTACAATGAGCAGTTCTTC. The whole variable domain, filled in from reference TRBV5-1 and TRBJ2-1, reads KAGVTQTPRYLIKTRGQQVTLSCSPISGHRSVSWYQQTPGQGLQFLFEYFSETQRNKGNFPGRFSGRQFSNSRSEMNVSTLELGDSALYLCASSLVSAPRSSYNEQFFGPGTRLTVL.

This clonotype was picked up a small number of times. The V and J genes are TRBV4-2 and TRBJ2-5, with 8 positions matching TRBD2. This CDR3 has 17 amino acids. Germline CDR1 and CDR2: LGHNA and YNFKEQ. With V trimmed by 0 bases and J by 4 bases, 10 bases remained unmatched. CDR3 amino acids: CASSQETIWTSLETQYF. CDR3 in DNA: TGTGCCAGCAGCCAAGAAACTATTTGGACTAGCTTAGAGACCCAGTACTTC.

The chain links TRBV6-4 to TRBJ1-5; 7 bases agree with TRBD1. CDR3 length: 13 amino acids. Germline lookup yields CDR1 MRHNA and CDR2 SNTAGT. The V segment lost 3 bases and the J segment 4 bases; nucleotides outside the gene matches: 0. The chain's CDR3 is CASSEGQNQPQHF. For the CDR3, the DNA is TGTGCCAGCAGTGAGGGACAGAATCAGCCCCAGCATTTT.

About this clonotype itself: A much larger clone is a single base away; this may be a read error. The chain couples TRBV29-1 to TRBJ2-5; possibly TRBD1 or TRBD2 for D (5 bases each). CDR1 is SQVTM, CDR2 ANQGSEA, per germline. This CDR3 is built from 10 residues. V lost 5 bases and J lost 11, with 12 bases in between. The CDR3 protein is CSVLRGPQYF. CDR3 DNA sequence: TGCAGCGTTCTCCGGGGCCCACAGTACTTC.

Regarding this clonotype: One end of the junction does not line up with germline, which may come from a read error. The J gene is TRBJ2-3, the V gene TRBV5-8; D remains unclear. The CDR3 runs 14 residues. Germline values: CDR1 SGHTS, CDR2 YDEGEE. In nucleotides, the CDR3 is TGTGCCAGCAGCTCCCCCATTAGCACAGATATGCAGTATTTT. Its translation: CASSSPISTDMQYF.

The sample holds a few counts of this clonotype. V and J are TRBV20-1 and TRBJ2-3; the D call may be TRBD1 or TRBD2 (5 bases each). The germline V and J ends were trimmed by 1 base and 3 bases, with 20 bases remaining between them. The CDR3 sequence is 17 residues long. Germline CDR1 and CDR2: DFQATT and SNEGSKA (reference sequence). CDR3 in amino acids: CSARAEKGRLPTDTQYF. CDR3 in DNA: TGCAGTGCTAGAGCCGAAAAGGGACGGCTACCGACAGATACGCAGTATTTT.

This clonotype appeared a few times. This chain joins TRBV20-1 and TRBJ1-2, with a possible D match to TRBD1 (6 bases). Trimming took 0 bases from V and 4 from J, leaving 24 bases between them. Looked up from germline, CDR1 is DFQATT and CDR2 is SNEGSKA (reference sequence). The CDR3 extends over 18 amino acids. The CDR3 here is CSARDLRQVGRVGYGYTF. CDR3 DNA sequence: TGCAGTGCTAGAGATCTACGACAGGTCGGTCGGGTGGGCTATGGCTACACCTTC.

The chain has TRBV4-2 and TRBJ2-1; 11 nucleotides agree with TRBD2. The germline gives CDR1 LGHNA, CDR2 YNFKEQ. The junction had 9 bases not matched to a gene; V was cut back by 1 base and J by 7 bases. This CDR3 region has 17 residues. This CDR3 is CASSQVSRGLAGNEQFF. The DNA of the CDR3 is TGTGCCAGCAGCCAAGTGTCTAGAGGACTAGCGGGTAATGAGCAGTTCTTC.

This sequence joins TRBV20-1 and TRBJ1-2; D perhaps matches TRBD1 (6 bases). The CDR3 is 14 amino acids. Trimming removed 6 bases at V and 6 bases at J, with 20 bases between. Germline lookup yields CDR1 DFQATT and CDR2 SNEGSKA (reference sequence). The CDR3 sequence: CSAPRSWDIDGYTF. The CDR3 DNA reads TGCAGTGCACCGAGATCTTGGGACATAGATGGCTACACCTTC.

This clonotype occurred a few times. V and J are TRBV9 and TRBJ1-4, with D perhaps TRBD1 (6 bases). Germline loops: CDR1 SGDLS, CDR2 YYNGEE. The length of the CDR3 is 13 residues. Trimming stripped 4 bases from V and 8 bases from J, with 12 bases between. The CDR3 DNA is TGTGCCAGCAGCACAAGGGGGGAAGAAAAACTGTTTTTT. Translation: CASSTRGEEKLFF.

The gene calls are TRBV5-6 and TRBJ1-2; 8 positions agree with TRBD1. The V gene end was trimmed by 4 bases and the J gene end by 4 bases; junction bases not matched to a gene: 9. CDR1 is SGHDT, CDR2 YYEEEE, per germline. The CDR3 extends over 15 amino acids. In DNA form, the CDR3 reads TGTGCCAGCAGCGGGGGACAGGCCTCTGCCTATGGCTACACCTTC. Amino acid sequence: CASSGGQASAYGYTF.

A note on this clonotype: This could be a read error, since a much larger clone is one nucleotide away. The J gene is TRBJ1-1, the V gene TRBV20-1; possible D gene TRBD1, 5 bases. CDR1 is DFQATT and CDR2 is SNEGSKA in the germline V gene (reference sequence). The CDR3 runs 16 residues. Trimming took 1 base from V and 1 from J, leaving 16 bases between them. CDR3 coding DNA: TGCAGTGCTAGAGTAGAAGGGCAGGGAGGGAACACTGAAGCTTTCTTT. Its protein is CSARVEGQGGNTEAFF.

The gene calls are TRBV6-1 and TRBJ1-1, with 10 bases fitting TRBD1. The CDR3 runs 14 residues. Germline lookup yields CDR1 MNHNS and CDR2 SASEGT. The trim removed 7 bases at V and 2 bases at J, leaving 4 bases unmatched. The CDR3 region has the DNA TGTGCCAGCACTTGGGACAGGGGAAACACTGAAGCTTTCTTT. Its translation: CASTWDRGNTEAFF.

The chain joins TRBV6-2 or TRBV6-3 to TRBJ2-3; D gene unclear. Trimming removed 6 bases at V and 6 bases at J, with 22 bases between. The germline V gene encodes CDR1 MNHEY and CDR2 SVGEGT. The CDR3 loop spans 16 amino acids. CDR3 amino acids: CASSRYGLPSRDTQYF. The DNA of the CDR3 is TGTGCCAGCAGCAGGTACGGGCTCCCGAGTAGGGATACGCAGTATTTT.

V gene TRBV3-1 combines with J gene TRBJ2-1; D is possibly TRBD1 or TRBD2 (5 bases each). CDR1 and CDR2 (germline): LGHDT, YNNKEL (reference sequence). V was shortened by 5 bases and J by 0 bases, with 14 bases between the two germline ends. The CDR3 is 16 residues long. The CDR3 DNA reads TGTGCCAGCAGCACTCAGGGAGCAGACTCCTACAATGAGCAGTTCTTC. It translates to CASSTQGADSYNEQFF.

The J gene is TRBJ2-7, the V gene TRBV10-3; the D gene is possibly TRBD2 (6 bases). V was clipped by 5 bases and J by 3 bases, with 11 bases between them. CDR1 is ENHRY, CDR2 SYGVKD, per germline. The CDR3 spans 13 residues. The CDR3 nucleotides are TGTGCCATCAGTATAGGGACTGGCTACGAGCAGTACTTC. Amino acids: CAISIGTGYEQYF.

The rearrangement joins TRBV7-6 to TRBJ1-2; D gene unclear. Germline CDR1 and CDR2: SGHVS and FNYEAQ. The CDR3 spans 14 residues. Trimming cost V 0 bases and J 8 bases, with 13 bases left between them. The CDR3 bases are TGTGCCAGCAGCTTAGCGGAGTCGGTTAGCGGCTACACCTTC. It codes for CASSLAESVSGYTF. Based on the CDR3 plus reference TRBV7-6 and TRBJ1-2, the full variable domain is GAGVSQSPRYKVTKRGQDVALRCDPISGHVSLYWYRQALGQGPEFLTYFNYEAQQDKSGLPNDRFSAERPEGSISTLTIQRTEQRDSAMYRCASSLAESVSGYTFGSGTRLTVV.

This clonotype was observed a handful of times. The gene calls are TRBV15 and TRBJ2-5; unclear D gene. V shed 0 bases and J shed 0 bases, with 5 bases lying between them. This CDR3 has 14 amino acids. In germline, CDR1 is LNHNV, CDR2 YYDKDF (reference sequence). CDR3 protein: CATSRERYQETQYF. CDR3 nucleotide sequence: TGTGCCACCAGCAGAGAACGGTACCAAGAGACCCAGTACTTC.

This clonotype was seen only a few times. The chain joins TRBV5-1 to TRBJ2-1; 12 nucleotides agree with TRBD2. The CDR3 is 18 amino acids. Germline assignment: CDR1 SGHRS and CDR2 YFSETQ. V lost 3 bases and J lost 6; bases outside the gene matches: 13. The CDR3 bases are TGCGCCAGCAGCTCCTGGACTAGCGGGGCCCCATTTGGCAATGAGCAGTTCTTC. The encoded protein is CASSSWTSGAPFGNEQFF.

The chain combines TRBV20-1 with TRBJ2-3; 13 nucleotides line up with TRBD2. The germline gives CDR1 DFQATT, CDR2 SNEGSKA (reference sequence). Unmatched junction bases numbered 8, after V lost 3 bases and J lost 2 bases. The CDR3 sequence is 17 residues long. The CDR3 loop reads CSARVLAGGLSTDTQYF. The CDR3 DNA sequence: TGCAGTGCTAGGGTACTAGCGGGGGGGCTATCCACAGATACGCAGTATTTT.

The chain joins TRBV11-2 to TRBJ1-5; no clear D. V lost 3 bases, J lost 5 bases, and 8 bases lay in between. This CDR3 contains 13 residues. Germline V lookup: CDR1 SGHAT, CDR2 FQNNGV. DNA of the CDR3: TGTGCCAGCAGCTTGTTAGCCTATCAGCCCCAGCATTTT. It codes for CASSLLAYQPQHF.